This T cell receptor beta chain was recorded in a study of T cell responses to AZD1222 COVID-19 vaccine. The germline V gene has CDR1 MNHEY and CDR2 SMNVEV (reference sequence). This CDR3 has 15 residues. V dropped 4 bases and J dropped 2 bases, with 12 bases sitting between them. In its sample, this clone was seen a few times. Its specificity is not known. The method was immunoSEQ multiplex PCR; TCRdb's version includes in-frame clones alone and lacks a portion of them. The sample lists more than 95,000 clones, 75% to 90% occurring once. General study findings and limits: The breadth and depth of Spike-specific TCRs increased once two AZD1222 doses had been given. Females outnumbered males among donors, who were mostly white British; clonal diversity was possibly underestimated. Unmutated regions of variants are reportedly targeted by nearly half of spike-specific TCRs. Dominant at 160-218 and 743-854, vaccine-associated CD4 TCRs also spanned spike.

Sample: peripheral blood, taken on day 0 of AZD1222 vaccination. This sequence originates from an adult in good health. V and J are TRBV27 and TRBJ1-5; D is undetermined. This CDR3 is CASSSRPLGNQPQHF. The CDR3 nucleotides read TGTGCCAGCAGTTCCAGGCCCCTGGGCAATCAGCCCCAGCATTTT.